This TCR beta chain originates from a study of OX40 agonist ivuxolimab in advanced cancers. Study observations and caveats: At 0.1 to 3.0 mg/kg and by week 6, CD4+ and CD8+ T cells in the blood had expanded clonally. Clonal expansion in partial responders at 0.1-3.0 mg/kg ranked among the lowest.

Data came from immunoSEQ multiplex PCR; TCRdb stores just in-frame clones and leaves some out. The sample holds 55,000 to 75,000 clones, around 82% seen once. The V end lost 0 bases, the J end lost 0 bases, and 6 bases lay between the germline ends. The CDR3 sequence is 15 residues long. The germline V gene has CDR1 SEHNR and CDR2 FQNEAQ (reference sequence). About this clone: Its specificity is unknown.

The rearrangement links TRBV7-9 to TRBJ2-1; D is uncertain. This material consisted of CD4+ or CD8+ T cells sorted from blood, taken in a trial of the OX40 agonist ivuxolimab. This TCR was recovered from an adult with an advanced solid tumor such as melanoma, head and neck, liver or kidney cancer. The CDR3 reads CASSLAVSSYNEQFF. CDR3 nucleotides: TGTGCCAGCAGCTTAGCAGTCAGCTCCTACAATGAGCAGTTCTTC.